What follows are 16 T cell receptor beta chains derived from one specimen sequenced in a study of cytomegalovirus exposure and HLA in healthy donors. PCR employed 60 Vbeta and 13 Jbeta primers. Repertoires were generated with immunoSEQ multiplex PCR, while TCRdb's copy carries only in-frame clones and drops some. The sample carries tens of thousands of clones, 82% recorded once. Sequenced sample: PBMCs. These receptors all come from a man aged 45 to 65 in good health and CMV-seronegative.

The V gene is TRBV6-4, the J gene TRBJ1-3; the D is unclear. The length of the CDR3 is 16 residues. Germline CDR1 MRHNA, CDR2 SNTAGT. Trimming left V 1 base short and J 0 bases short, with 10 bases between. CDR3 sequence reads: CASSDLSVLSGNTIYF. The CDR3 DNA sequence: TGTGCCAGCAGTGACTTGAGTGTACTCTCTGGAAACACCATATATTTT.

V and J are TRBV13 and TRBJ1-1, with TRBD1 matching 7 bases. The CDR3 is made up of 16 amino acids. V lost 2 bases and J lost 2; bases outside the gene matches: 8. Germline V gene lookup returns CDR1 PRHDT and CDR2 FYEKMQ (reference sequence). The CDR3 sequence is CASSLLGGRGNTEAFF. The DNA of the CDR3 is TGTGCCAGCAGCTTACTAGGGGGCAGGGGAAACACTGAAGCTTTCTTT.

The J gene is TRBJ2-7, the V gene TRBV11-2, with 8 bases matching TRBD1. The germline CDR1 and CDR2 sequences are SGHAT and FQNNGV. This CDR3 spans 15 amino acids. J lost 2 bases, V lost 2 bases, and 5 bases had no gene match. The CDR3 sequence is CASSLQDRAAYEQYF. CDR3 bases: TGTGCCAGCAGCTTACAGGACAGGGCAGCCTACGAGCAGTACTTC.

This chain uses TRBV7-2 with TRBJ2-2, with D tentatively TRBD2 (5 bases). The germline CDR1 and CDR2 sequences are SGHTA and FQGNSA. CDR3 length equals 14 residues. Trimming removed 3 bases from V and 8 bases from J, with 13 bases in between. The CDR3 is CASSLGFEGGELFF. The CDR3 nucleotides are TGTGCCAGCAGCTTGGGATTCGAGGGAGGGGAGCTGTTTTTT.

About this clone itself: A read error may account for a junction end that differs from germline. J is TRBJ2-2 and V is TRBV7-9, with 14 bases lining up with TRBD2. CDR3 length equals 17 residues. CDR1 is SEHNR, CDR2 FQNEAQ, per germline (reference sequence). The CDR3 DNA reads TGTGCCAGCAGCAAGGGACTAGCGGGAGCGAAAACCGGGGAGCTGTTTTTT. Amino acid sequence: CASSKGLAGAKTGELFF.

The rearrangement uses TRBV7-2 and TRBJ2-7; D unresolved. Trimming stripped 4 bases from V and 2 bases from J, with 12 bases between. Germline CDR1 SGHTA, CDR2 FQGNSA. The CDR3 consists of 14 residues. CDR3 sequence (DNA): TGTGCCAGCAGCTCCTACCTACAGCCCTACGAGCAGTACTTC. Amino acid sequence: CASSSYLQPYEQYF.

The chain employs TRBV9 and TRBJ2-3, with 13 bases aligning to TRBD2. Germline V gene lookup returns CDR1 SGDLS and CDR2 YYNGEE. V was pared by 4 bases and J by 6 bases, with 5 bases of the junction left unmatched. The CDR3 totals 15 residues. The CDR3 here is CASSPRTSGSDTQYF. For the CDR3, the DNA is TGTGCCAGCAGCCCCCGGACTAGCGGGAGTGATACGCAGTATTTT.

A single count supports this clone. The J gene is TRBJ2-3, the V gene TRBV5-6, with no clear D. Looked up from germline, CDR1 is SGHDT and CDR2 is YYEEEE. CDR3 size: 15 residues. V lost 3 bases and J lost 0, with 11 bases in between. CDR3 protein: CASSSLGGSTDTQYF. The CDR3 DNA reads as TGTGCCAGCAGCTCCCTTGGCGGTAGCACAGATACGCAGTATTTT.

This chain connects TRBV11-2 to TRBJ2-3; TRBD2 agrees at 8 bases. The CDR3 extends over 17 amino acids. J was trimmed by 2 bases and V by 1 base; bases with no gene match: 8. CDR1 is SGHAT and CDR2 is FQNNGV in the germline V gene. As DNA, the CDR3 is TGTGCCAGCAGCTTAGCCTTAATTAGCGGGGCCACAGATACGCAGTATTTT. As protein: CASSLALISGATDTQYF.

The rearrangement uses TRBV7-9 and TRBJ2-5; D is possibly TRBD2 (6 bases). CDR1 SEHNR and CDR2 FQNEAQ come from the germline V gene (reference sequence). V was cut by 4 bases and J by 2 bases, with 11 bases left in between. This CDR3 comprises 14 residues. The CDR3 spells CASSSDYRQETQYF. DNA of the CDR3: TGTGCCAGCAGCTCGGACTACCGGCAAGAGACCCAGTACTTC.

As DNA, the CDR3 is TGTGCCAGCAGCGCGGGACAGGGAAAGGTTCATGAGCAGTTCTTC. Translation gives CASSAGQGKVHEQFF. The chain is built from TRBV9 and TRBJ2-1, with 9 bases lining up with TRBD1. The CDR3 consists of 15 residues. CDR1 SGDLS and CDR2 YYNGEE come from the germline V gene. With 3 bases clipped from V and 8 bases from J, the junction kept 9 bases outside the gene matches.

V usage is TRBV6-5 and J usage is TRBJ1-5; the D is unclear. Germline V gene data show CDR1 as MNHEY and CDR2 as SVGAGI. CDR3 length: 13 residues. Deletions cut 6 bases from V and 0 bases from J, with 6 bases between. The CDR3 sequence: CASSRNSNQPQHF. In nucleotides, the CDR3 is TGTGCCAGCAGCAGAAATAGCAATCAGCCCCAGCATTTT.

This rearrangement joins TRBV9 to TRBJ1-3; TRBD1 matches 10 bases. Germline V gene data show CDR1 as SGDLS and CDR2 as YYNGEE. Trimming removed 2 bases from V and 2 bases from J; junction bases left unmatched: 4. This CDR3 is built from 16 residues. CDR3 coding DNA: TGTGCCAGCAGCGTCGGGGGGACAGGGGCTGGAAACACCATATATTTT. It encodes CASSVGGTGAGNTIYF.

The chain employs TRBV2 and TRBJ2-7; D may be TRBD2 (7 bases). The germline V gene encodes CDR1 SNHLY and CDR2 FYNNEI. V dropped 5 bases and J dropped 6 bases, with 20 bases sitting between them. This CDR3 spans 15 amino acids. The chain's CDR3 is CASSRGGTAVSEQYF. The CDR3 DNA is TGTGCCAGCAGTAGGGGGGGGACTGCGGTGTCCGAGCAGTACTTC.

This clone came up many times. The chain combines TRBV4-3 with TRBJ2-7, with a tentative D call TRBD2 (6 bases). V was trimmed by 0 bases and J by 2 bases, leaving 8 bases between them. The CDR3 loop spans 14 amino acids. Looked up from germline, CDR1 is LGHNA and CDR2 is YSLEER. Here the CDR3 reads CASSQDGGAYEQYF. Written as DNA, the CDR3 is TGCGCCAGCAGCCAAGACGGGGGAGCCTACGAGCAGTACTTC.

V usage is TRBV27 and J usage is TRBJ2-3; 13 bases line up with TRBD2. The CDR3 is made up of 15 amino acids. V was clipped by 6 bases and J by 5 bases; unmatched bases: 5. Germline V gene lookup returns CDR1 MNHEY and CDR2 SMNVEV (reference sequence). The CDR3 loop reads CASSRGLAGEDTQYF. In nucleotides, the CDR3 is TGTGCCAGCAGCCGAGGACTAGCGGGAGAAGATACGCAGTATTTT.